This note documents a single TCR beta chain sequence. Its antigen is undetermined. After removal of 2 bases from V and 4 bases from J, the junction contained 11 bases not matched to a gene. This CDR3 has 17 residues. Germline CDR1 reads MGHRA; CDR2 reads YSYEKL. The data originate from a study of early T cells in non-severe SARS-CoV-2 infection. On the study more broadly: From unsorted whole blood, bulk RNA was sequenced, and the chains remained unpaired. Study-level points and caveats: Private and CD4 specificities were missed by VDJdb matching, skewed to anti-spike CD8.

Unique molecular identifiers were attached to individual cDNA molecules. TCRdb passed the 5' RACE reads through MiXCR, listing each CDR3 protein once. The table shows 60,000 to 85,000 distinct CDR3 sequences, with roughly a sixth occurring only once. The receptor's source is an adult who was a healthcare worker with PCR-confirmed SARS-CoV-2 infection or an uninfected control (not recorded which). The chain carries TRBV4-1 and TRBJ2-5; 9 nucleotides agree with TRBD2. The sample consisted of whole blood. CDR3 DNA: TGCGCCAGCAGCCAATCGAAAGAGGGAGCGGGAGGAGAGACCCAGTACTTC. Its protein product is CASSQSKEGAGGETQYF.